This TCR beta chain emerged from a study of shared clonotypes between healthy human individuals. Study at large: The people who gave samples were a couple of women and a few men aged 18 to 49. Study-wide points: The represented genetic and exposure-history diversity was limited by the small number of donors.

Splitting of each subset's genomic DNA was done evenly across several immunoSEQ plates. Sequencing used immunoSEQ multiplex PCR; TCRdb keeps in-frame clones, though not all of them. The table records over 850,000 clones, around 78% of them present only once. This clone was recorded at least ten times. Antigen unknown. Other DNA sequences in this specimen translate into the identical CDR3. CDR1 and CDR2 (germline): WNHNN, SYGVQD (reference sequence). The CDR3 sequence is 15 residues long. The V end lost 0 bases, the J end lost 2 bases, and 11 bases lay between the germline ends. What was sequenced was memory CD4+ T cells from PBMCs. Subset meaning: CD45RA-negative fraction. The source is a man younger than 35 in good health. Some clones in this sample may be carry-over from other donors' samples. V is TRBV10-1 and J is TRBJ2-7, with D maybe TRBD1 (5 bases). CDR3 sequence: CASSESGQGAYEQYF. The CDR3 region has the DNA TGCGCCAGCAGTGAGTCGGGGCAGGGCGCCTACGAGCAGTACTTC.